The clone carrying this T cell receptor beta chain is termed medium-sized. Its matching antigen is unknown. The same CDR3 can be traced to other DNA sequences in this sample. This specimen comes from a study of lymphopenia after photon versus proton radiotherapy. Broader study findings: After the lymphocyte nadir, photon-treated repertoires showed oligoclonal expansion, especially of CD8+ Temra cells.

Profiling relied on immunoSEQ multiplex PCR, and the TCRdb table lists in-frame clones only, not all of them. The sample has some 4,700 clones; around 69% are singletons. CDR1 is SGHDT, CDR2 YYEEEE, per germline. The CDR3 has 17 amino acids. Trimming removed 4 bases at V and 8 bases at J, with 25 bases between. Sequencing used peripheral blood, obtained from a patient treated with proton-based radiotherapy. The clonotype was recovered from a man older than 75 with esophageal cancer. V is TRBV5-6 and J is TRBJ2-1; D gene uncertain. The DNA for the CDR3 is TGTGCCAGCAGCCCCGGTTTCTGGGATGTCACTCAGGATGAGCAGTTCTTC. Its protein product is CASSPGFWDVTQDEQFF.